The 9 T cell receptor beta chains given below trace back to one sample, sequenced in a study of OX40 agonist ivuxolimab in advanced cancers. Measured with immunoSEQ multiplex PCR; TCRdb has only the in-frame clones, and not every one. This sample yields around 76,000 clones, of which around 82% are seen a single time; approximately 5% belongs to the top ten. The sequenced sample was CD4+ or CD8+ T cells sorted from blood, obtained in a trial of the OX40 agonist ivuxolimab. The receptors originated from an adult with an advanced solid tumor such as melanoma, head and neck, liver or kidney cancer.

The genes are TRBV5-1 and TRBJ1-5; D is perhaps TRBD1 (5 bases). The CDR3 spans 14 residues. Trimming removed 5 bases at V and 5 bases at J, with 14 bases between. Germline assignment: CDR1 SGHRS and CDR2 YFSETQ. CDR3 DNA sequence: TGCGCCAGCAGTCGCGACGGGGGTGATCAGCCCCAGCATTTT. Translated, it gives CASSRDGGDQPQHF.

The V and J genes are TRBV6-5 and TRBJ1-1; 9 nucleotides agree with TRBD1. The CDR3 runs to 15 residues. Germline V CDR1 and CDR2: MNHEY, SVGAGI. The J segment lost 1 base and the V segment lost 6 bases, leaving 6 bases of the junction unmatched. Here the CDR3 reads CASRDRGGSNTEAFF. The CDR3 bases are TGTGCCAGCAGGGACAGGGGAGGGTCGAACACTGAAGCTTTCTTT.

V and J are TRBV5-4 and TRBJ1-2, with 9 bases matching TRBD1. With 4 bases clipped from V and 5 bases from J, the junction kept 6 bases outside the gene matches. CDR3 length: 14 amino acids. Germline CDR1 SGHNT, CDR2 YYREEE (reference sequence). CDR3 bases: TGTGCCAGCAGCCTCCCAGGGACAGGGTATGGCTACACCTTC. Translated: CASSLPGTGYGYTF.

The chain uses TRBV7-2 and TRBJ2-6, with unresolved D. V lost 2 bases and J lost 4, with 15 bases in between. Germline-derived CDR1 and CDR2 are SGHTA and FQGNSA. This CDR3 is built from 17 residues. The CDR3 bases are TGTGCCAGCAGCTTATCGTCCGGGCCCAGGGGGGCCAACGTCCTGACTTTC. Residues: CASSLSSGPRGANVLTF.

A single count supports this clone. The CDR3 coding sequence is TGTGCCAGCAGCTTCACCCCCCTGGGGGGGCTTCCCAATGAGCAGTTCTTC. Its translation is CASSFTPLGGLPNEQFF. The chain carries TRBV7-9 and TRBJ2-1, with D possibly TRBD2 on 7 matching bases. Germline V lookup: CDR1 SEHNR, CDR2 FQNEAQ (reference sequence). The CDR3 is 17 amino acids. With 3 bases removed from V and 6 bases from J, the gap between germline ends came to 21 bases.

In this sample, this clone turned up a few times. This chain links TRBV19 with TRBJ1-2, with 7 positions matching TRBD1. The CDR3 is 13 residues long. Per the germline V gene, CDR1 is LNHDA and CDR2 is SQIVND (reference sequence). The J segment lost 3 bases and the V segment lost 6 bases, leaving 4 bases of the junction unmatched. The CDR3 nucleotides are TGTGCCAGTAGCCGGACAGGCGACTATGGCTACACCTTC. Encoded protein: CASSRTGDYGYTF.

The chain combines TRBV11-3 with TRBJ2-5; D gene uncertain. The CDR3 has 13 amino acids. CDR1 is SGHNT, CDR2 YENEEA, per germline. The V gene lost 4 bases and the J gene lost 2 bases, with 8 bases spanning the gap. CDR3 sequence reads: CASSSHLQETQYF. For the CDR3, the DNA is TGTGCCAGCAGCTCCCACCTACAAGAGACCCAGTACTTC.

Concerning this clone: The junction differs from germline at one of its ends, possibly a read error. This chain uses TRBV7-2 with TRBJ1-2, with D maybe TRBD1 (5 bases). The CDR3 is 13 residues long. Germline loops: CDR1 SGHTA, CDR2 FQGNSA. CDR3 DNA: TGTGTCAGCAGCTTAGCCGGAGGGGAGGACTACACCTTC. It yields the protein CVSSLAGGEDYTF.

The chain has TRBV28 and TRBJ1-1, with no clear D. The CDR3 is made up of 14 amino acids. Deletions cut 1 base from V and 1 base from J, with 7 bases between. Germline values: CDR1 MDHEN, CDR2 SYDVKM. The CDR3 here is CASSLFRGNTEAFF. CDR3 bases: TGTGCCAGCAGTTTATTCCGTGGGAACACTGAAGCTTTCTTT.